One TCR beta chain is described in this entry. These data originate in a study of T-cell memory formation after mild COVID-19. TCRdb passed the 5' RACE reads through MiXCR, listing each CDR3 protein once. The sample includes 100,000 to 150,000 distinct CDR3 sequences, about a sixth seen only once; the top ten take approximately 5.2%. The sequenced sample was PBMCs or a T cell subset sorted from them (not recorded which). This clonotype was sampled from a man between 18 and 29 years old who had mild COVID-19 (a few samples of this study predate the infection). Cell type and time point are not known.

CDR3 in amino acids: CASSDVGAGLKQYF. In nucleotides, the CDR3 is TGTGCCAGCAGTGATGTGGGGGCCGGCTTGAAGCAGTACTTC. The rearrangement links TRBV2 to TRBJ2-7; tentatively, D is TRBD1 (6 bases). CDR1 and CDR2 (germline): SNHLY, FYNNEI. V was trimmed by 3 bases and J by 8 bases, leaving 17 bases between them. The CDR3 has 14 residues.